This is a list of T cell receptor beta chains from one sample in a study of human T cells and chemical hapten exposure. MiXCR, applied by TCRdb to the RACE reads, yields one record per CDR3 protein. The table shows 95,000 to 150,000 distinct CDR3 sequences, with roughly 10% occurring only once. The specimen was whole blood, collected in connection with sensitization to the hapten diphenylcyclopropenone (DPC). The receptors originated from a woman in her fifties or sixties with alopecia areata. Some clones in this sample may be carry-over from other donors' samples. The CDR3 runs from the conserved cysteine through the conserved F or W. Fields, in order: J gene, D gene, clone size, V gene, CDR3 protein, CDR3 DNA. The D gene is left open where the match is weak. The size entry is marked missing in some rows and otherwise reads once, few, many or a size class.

j_call: TRBJ2-3
d_call: TRBD1
clone_size: many
v_call: TRBV29-1
cdr3_aa: CSVGQGMTDTQYF
cdr3_nt: TGCAGCGTTGGACAGGGGATGACAGATACGCAGTATTTT

j_call: TRBJ2-3
d_call: TRBD2
clone_size: -
v_call: TRBV7-8
cdr3_aa: CASRREGDTDTQYF
cdr3_nt: TGTGCCAGCAGACGGGAGGGCGATACAGATACGCAGTATTTT

j_call: TRBJ1-1
d_call: -
clone_size: -
v_call: TRBV13
cdr3_aa: CASSSPGRGRTLTEAFF
cdr3_nt: TGTGCCAGCAGCTCCCCGGGTCGCGGTAGGACCCTCACTGAAGCTTTCTTT

j_call: TRBJ1-1
d_call: -
clone_size: once
v_call: TRBV27
cdr3_aa: CASSSRGGNTEAFF
cdr3_nt: TGTGCCAGCAGTTCCCGAGGGGGAAACACTGAAGCTTTCTTT

j_call: TRBJ2-3
d_call: TRBD2
clone_size: many
v_call: TRBV5-1
cdr3_aa: CASSLGLAGLGDTQYF
cdr3_nt: TGCGCCAGCAGCCTAGGACTAGCGGGATTGGGAGATACGCAGTATTTT

j_call: TRBJ2-1
d_call: TRBD2
clone_size: few
v_call: TRBV6-1
cdr3_aa: CASRAGLAGYNEQFF
cdr3_nt: TGTGCCAGCAGGGCGGGACTAGCGGGCTACAATGAGCAGTTCTTC

j_call: TRBJ2-3
d_call: -
clone_size: -
v_call: TRBV20-1
cdr3_aa: CSARADTQYF
cdr3_nt: TGCAGTGCTAGAGCGGATACGCAGTATTTT

j_call: TRBJ1-4
d_call: -
clone_size: many
v_call: TRBV7-8
cdr3_aa: CASSLVGAANEKLFF
cdr3_nt: TGTGCCAGCAGCTTAGTAGGAGCGGCTAATGAAAAACTGTTTTTT

j_call: TRBJ2-2
d_call: TRBD1
clone_size: few
v_call: TRBV28
cdr3_aa: CASSLPGTDLPFNTGELFF
cdr3_nt: TGTGCCAGCAGTTTGCCCGGGACAGACCTCCCTTTTAACACCGGGGAGCTGTTTTTT

j_call: TRBJ2-3
d_call: TRBD1
clone_size: many
v_call: TRBV9
cdr3_aa: CASSVVPGGSTDTQYF
cdr3_nt: TGTGCCAGCAGCGTAGTCCCAGGGGGCAGCACAGATACGCAGTATTTT

j_call: TRBJ2-7
d_call: -
clone_size: many
v_call: TRBV28
cdr3_aa: CASSLRDEQYF
cdr3_nt: TGTGCCAGCAGTTTGAGGGACGAGCAGTACTTC

j_call: TRBJ2-6
d_call: TRBD1
clone_size: medium-sized
v_call: TRBV28
cdr3_aa: CASSGTVGANVLTF
cdr3_nt: TGTGCCAGCAGTGGGACAGTTGGGGCCAACGTCCTGACTTTC

j_call: TRBJ1-6
d_call: -
clone_size: -
v_call: TRBV4-1
cdr3_aa: CASSQPRVSSPLHF
cdr3_nt: TGCGCCAGCAGCCAACCCAGGGTTTCTTCACCCCTCCACTTT

j_call: TRBJ2-7
d_call: -
clone_size: -
v_call: TRBV6-1
cdr3_aa: CASSGPGPTYEQYF
cdr3_nt: TGTGCCAGCAGTGGACCGGGCCCTACTTACGAGCAGTACTTC

j_call: TRBJ1-2
d_call: TRBD1
clone_size: many
v_call: TRBV3-1
cdr3_aa: CASSQERDSYGYTF
cdr3_nt: TGTGCCAGCAGCCAAGAGAGGGACAGCTATGGCTACACCTTC

j_call: TRBJ1-6
d_call: -
clone_size: many
v_call: TRBV20-1
cdr3_aa: CSAGGGVNSPLHF
cdr3_nt: TGCAGTGCTGGTGGAGGGGTCAATTCACCCCTCCACTTT

j_call: TRBJ1-1
d_call: -
clone_size: -
v_call: TRBV6-5
cdr3_aa: CASIGTGVEAFF
cdr3_nt: TGTGCCAGCATAGGGACGGGAGTGGAAGCTTTCTTT

j_call: TRBJ1-1
d_call: TRBD1
clone_size: -
v_call: TRBV29-1
cdr3_aa: CSVEDRAGGDLNTEAFF
cdr3_nt: TGCAGCGTTGAAGATCGGGCAGGGGGCGACTTGAACACTGAAGCTTTCTTT

j_call: TRBJ2-2
d_call: TRBD1
clone_size: -
v_call: TRBV12-3/TRBV12-4
cdr3_aa: CASGDRNTGELFF
cdr3_nt: TGTGCCAGCGGGGACAGGAACACCGGGGAGCTGTTTTTT

j_call: TRBJ1-1
d_call: -
clone_size: -
v_call: TRBV6-6
cdr3_aa: CASSQTVEAFF
cdr3_nt: TGTGCCAGCAGCCAAACAGTAGAAGCTTTCTTT

j_call: TRBJ2-1
d_call: -
clone_size: -
v_call: TRBV29-1
cdr3_aa: CSVADNEQFF
cdr3_nt: TGCAGCGTTGCTGACAATGAGCAGTTCTTC

j_call: TRBJ2-3
d_call: -
clone_size: -
v_call: TRBV5-1
cdr3_aa: CASSLASDWDTRYF
cdr3_nt: TGCGCCAGCAGCTTGGCGTCAGATTGGGATACGCGGTATTTT

j_call: TRBJ1-5
d_call: -
clone_size: -
v_call: TRBV6-2/TRBV6-3
cdr3_aa: CATQTGTGNQPQHF
cdr3_nt: TGTGCCACCCAGACCGGGACGGGCAATCAGCCCCAGCATTTT

j_call: TRBJ2-1
d_call: -
clone_size: many
v_call: TRBV7-2
cdr3_aa: CASSLSLGGHNEQFF
cdr3_nt: TGTGCCAGCAGCTTGTCCCTCGGGGGGCACAATGAGCAGTTCTTC

j_call: TRBJ2-3
d_call: -
clone_size: few
v_call: TRBV12-3/TRBV12-4
cdr3_aa: CASSPYLALSTDTQYF
cdr3_nt: TGTGCCAGCAGTCCGTATCTAGCACTTAGCACAGATACGCAGTATTTT

j_call: TRBJ2-4
d_call: -
clone_size: few
v_call: TRBV9
cdr3_aa: CASSVGQGLNIQYF
cdr3_nt: TGTGCCAGCAGCGTTGGCCAGGGGTTAAACATTCAGTACTTC

j_call: TRBJ1-2
d_call: -
clone_size: -
v_call: TRBV20-1
cdr3_aa: CSARGTDTYGYTF
cdr3_nt: TGCAGTGCTAGAGGGACAGACACCTATGGCTACACCTTC

j_call: TRBJ1-1
d_call: -
clone_size: -
v_call: TRBV5-5
cdr3_aa: CASSWYGDTEAFF
cdr3_nt: TGTGCCAGCAGCTGGTATGGGGACACTGAAGCTTTCTTT

j_call: TRBJ2-7
d_call: TRBD1
clone_size: few
v_call: TRBV13
cdr3_aa: CASSLGRGQVRSEQYF
cdr3_nt: TGTGCCAGCAGCTTAGGCCGAGGACAGGTCCGGTCCGAGCAGTACTTC

j_call: TRBJ1-1
d_call: TRBD1
clone_size: many
v_call: TRBV7-9
cdr3_aa: CASSPQGTSNTEAFF
cdr3_nt: TGTGCCAGCAGCCCACAGGGGACCTCGAACACTGAAGCTTTCTTT

j_call: TRBJ1-2
d_call: TRBD1
clone_size: -
v_call: TRBV12-3/TRBV12-4
cdr3_aa: CASSQGVRGGYTF
cdr3_nt: TGTGCCAGCAGCCAGGGGGTGCGTGGCGGCTACACCTTC

j_call: TRBJ2-1
d_call: -
clone_size: many
v_call: TRBV29-1
cdr3_aa: CSVLGNEQFF
cdr3_nt: TGCAGCGTCTTGGGGAATGAGCAGTTCTTC

j_call: TRBJ2-7
d_call: -
clone_size: -
v_call: TRBV29-1
cdr3_aa: CSCRRDGYEQYF
cdr3_nt: TGCAGCTGCCGGAGAGACGGGTACGAGCAGTACTTC

j_call: TRBJ1-5
d_call: -
clone_size: few
v_call: TRBV15
cdr3_aa: CATSITNYQPQHF
cdr3_nt: TGTGCCACCAGCATCACTAATTATCAGCCCCAGCATTTT

j_call: TRBJ2-7
d_call: -
clone_size: many
v_call: TRBV7-2
cdr3_aa: CASSLGPIVPDEQYF
cdr3_nt: TGTGCCAGCAGCCTTGGACCGATAGTCCCGGACGAGCAGTACTTC

j_call: TRBJ2-1
d_call: -
clone_size: many
v_call: TRBV7-2
cdr3_aa: CASSDHTSSYNEQFF
cdr3_nt: TGTGCCAGCAGCGATCATACCAGCTCCTACAATGAGCAGTTCTTC

j_call: TRBJ2-6
d_call: -
clone_size: few
v_call: TRBV18
cdr3_aa: CASLDTGANVLTF
cdr3_nt: TGTGCCAGCTTGGACACAGGGGCCAACGTCCTGACTTTC

j_call: TRBJ1-2
d_call: TRBD1
clone_size: -
v_call: TRBV2
cdr3_aa: CASPGQGVPLYGYTF
cdr3_nt: TGTGCCAGCCCTGGACAGGGGGTACCTCTCTATGGCTACACCTTC

j_call: TRBJ2-4
d_call: TRBD1
clone_size: -
v_call: TRBV11-2
cdr3_aa: CASSLETGMGAKNIQYF
cdr3_nt: TGTGCCAGCAGCTTAGAGACAGGGATGGGGGCCAAAAACATTCAGTACTTC

j_call: TRBJ2-3
d_call: TRBD2
clone_size: -
v_call: TRBV4-2
cdr3_aa: CASSQEKTSGTDTQYF
cdr3_nt: TGTGCCAGCAGCCAAGAAAAGACTAGCGGCACAGATACGCAGTATTTT

j_call: TRBJ2-4
d_call: -
clone_size: many
v_call: TRBV6-6
cdr3_aa: CASSYTKTGNIQYF
cdr3_nt: TGTGCCAGCAGTTACACCAAAACAGGGAACATTCAGTACTTC

j_call: TRBJ2-7
d_call: TRBD1
clone_size: -
v_call: TRBV7-2
cdr3_aa: CASSFNRGPRYEQYF
cdr3_nt: TGTGCCAGCAGCTTCAACAGGGGCCCGAGGTACGAGCAGTACTTC

j_call: TRBJ2-7
d_call: TRBD2
clone_size: -
v_call: TRBV12-3/TRBV12-4
cdr3_aa: CASSLAGEGYEQYF
cdr3_nt: TGTGCCAGCAGTCTAGCGGGAGAGGGCTACGAGCAGTACTTC

j_call: TRBJ1-4
d_call: -
clone_size: few
v_call: TRBV27
cdr3_aa: CASSPFGRLEKLFF
cdr3_nt: TGTGCCAGCAGTCCCTTCGGCAGGTTAGAAAAACTGTTTTTT

j_call: TRBJ2-1
d_call: -
clone_size: -
v_call: TRBV10-3
cdr3_aa: CAIGTPPYNEQFF
cdr3_nt: TGTGCCATCGGGACTCCTCCCTACAATGAGCAGTTCTTC

j_call: TRBJ2-5
d_call: -
clone_size: few
v_call: TRBV5-1
cdr3_aa: CASSSGKGRDETQYF
cdr3_nt: TGCGCCAGCAGCTCCGGGAAGGGGCGGGATGAGACCCAGTACTTC

j_call: TRBJ1-2
d_call: -
clone_size: few
v_call: TRBV3-1
cdr3_aa: CASSQVANYGYTF
cdr3_nt: TGTGCCAGCAGCCAAGTAGCTAACTATGGCTACACCTTC

j_call: TRBJ1-1
d_call: -
clone_size: few
v_call: TRBV12-3/TRBV12-4
cdr3_aa: CASSKGTEGTEAFF
cdr3_nt: TGTGCCAGCAGTAAAGGGACCGAGGGGACTGAAGCTTTCTTT

j_call: TRBJ2-3
d_call: TRBD2
clone_size: few
v_call: TRBV12-3/TRBV12-4
cdr3_aa: CASNLWSGGASTDTQYF
cdr3_nt: TGTGCCAGCAACCTCTGGAGCGGGGGCGCTAGCACAGATACGCAGTATTTT

j_call: TRBJ2-7
d_call: -
clone_size: -
v_call: TRBV6-1
cdr3_aa: CASSEWKGTYEQYF
cdr3_nt: TGTGCCAGCAGTGAATGGAAGGGTACCTACGAGCAGTACTTC

j_call: TRBJ2-4
d_call: -
clone_size: few
v_call: TRBV29-1
cdr3_aa: CSVGGDGSEGYF
cdr3_nt: TGCAGCGTTGGGGGGGACGGGAGCGAAGGATACTTC

j_call: TRBJ1-1
d_call: TRBD1
clone_size: many
v_call: TRBV18
cdr3_aa: CASSLDRGTEAFF
cdr3_nt: TGTGCCAGCTCCCTTGACAGGGGAACTGAAGCTTTCTTT

j_call: TRBJ2-6
d_call: -
clone_size: many
v_call: TRBV28
cdr3_aa: CASSLLGSGANVLTF
cdr3_nt: TGTGCCAGCAGTTTACTGGGCTCTGGGGCCAACGTCCTGACTTTC

j_call: TRBJ2-3
d_call: TRBD1
clone_size: few
v_call: TRBV7-2
cdr3_aa: CASSATTGGATDTQYF
cdr3_nt: TGTGCCAGCAGCGCCACGACAGGGGGCGCCACAGATACGCAGTATTTT

j_call: TRBJ2-1
d_call: -
clone_size: many
v_call: TRBV20-1
cdr3_aa: CSARRRGFYNEQFF
cdr3_nt: TGCAGTGCTAGACGGAGGGGGTTCTACAATGAGCAGTTCTTC

j_call: TRBJ2-3
d_call: -
clone_size: few
v_call: TRBV7-2
cdr3_aa: CASSFTGAFNTDTQYF
cdr3_nt: TGTGCCAGCAGCTTTACGGGAGCATTTAACACAGATACGCAGTATTTT

j_call: TRBJ1-1
d_call: -
clone_size: many
v_call: TRBV7-9
cdr3_aa: CASGHSDYEAFF
cdr3_nt: TGTGCCAGCGGGCATTCAGATTATGAAGCTTTCTTT

j_call: TRBJ2-1
d_call: -
clone_size: few
v_call: TRBV2
cdr3_aa: CASSERSAEQFF
cdr3_nt: TGTGCCAGCAGTGAGAGGAGCGCTGAGCAGTTCTTC

j_call: TRBJ2-3
d_call: TRBD2
clone_size: few
v_call: TRBV7-2
cdr3_aa: CASSLGVGGATDTQYF
cdr3_nt: TGTGCCAGCAGCTTAGGGGTCGGGGGGGCCACAGATACGCAGTATTTT